Each of the 6 T cell receptor beta chains below was sequenced from the same sample in a study of vaccination effects on CD4 cells after COVID-19. Expansion with viral peptide pools was applied to antigen-specific CD4+ T cells by the ViraFEST assay prior to sequencing. Isolation of CD4+ T cells took place after 10 days of culture. SARS-CoV-2 infection was confirmed by PCR in the person between March and December 2020. These TCRs' antigens remain unknown. Using immunoSEQ multiplex PCR, the repertoire was profiled, and TCRdb retains in-frame clones only, with some absent. The table has around 49,000 clones, roughly four fifths seen once. Sequenced material: CD4+ T cells from PBMCs cultured with a peptide pool, taken before COVID-19 vaccination. The source is a human donor who had a prior SARS-CoV-2 infection.

J is TRBJ2-2 and V is TRBV20-1; D might be TRBD2 (5 bases). This CDR3 has 17 residues. Germline CDR1 DFQATT, CDR2 SNEGSKA (reference sequence). V was pared by 3 bases and J by 4 bases, with 21 bases between. The CDR3 region is CSASEALEAETTGELFF. CDR3 bases: TGCAGTGCTAGTGAGGCCCTGGAGGCCGAGACCACCGGGGAGCTGTTTTTT.

This clone has a handful of counts. The chain combines TRBV5-4 with TRBJ1-6, with 8 bases fitting TRBD1. This CDR3 has 16 residues. The V segment lost 4 bases and the J segment 9 bases; nucleotides outside the gene matches: 12. The germline V gene encodes CDR1 SGHNT and CDR2 YYREEE (reference sequence). The CDR3 DNA reads as TGTGCCAGCAGCACCCAACCGAGACAGGGGCTTTCACCCCTCCACTTT. Protein sequence: CASSTQPRQGLSPLHF. Full variable domain (outside the CDR3, taken from reference TRBV5-4 and TRBJ1-6): ETGVTQSPTHLIKTRGQQVTLRCSSQSGHNTVSWYQQALGQGPQFIFQYYREEENGRGNFPPRFSGLQFPNYSSELNVNALELDDSALYLCASSTQPRQGLSPLHFGNGTRLTVT.

V gene TRBV4-2 combines with J gene TRBJ1-2; no clear D gene. Germline lookup yields CDR1 LGHNA and CDR2 YNFKEQ. Trimming took 0 bases from V and 0 from J, leaving 11 bases between them. The CDR3 runs to 16 residues. CDR3 nucleotides: TGTGCCAGCAGCCAAGACGGAGGCCTACCTAACTATGGCTACACCTTC. Translating it yields CASSQDGGLPNYGYTF.

This clone appeared a few times. The rearrangement links TRBV7-2 to TRBJ1-2; no firm D call. V shed 4 bases and J shed 1 base, with 13 bases lying between them. The CDR3 runs to 15 residues. Germline V lookup: CDR1 SGHTA, CDR2 FQGNSA. The CDR3 coding sequence is TGTGCCAGCAGCTCCCGCCCCGGTGATAACTATGGCTACACCTTC. Its protein is CASSSRPGDNYGYTF.

This clone was seen a handful of times. This chain links TRBV3-1 (or the pseudogene TRBV3-2) with TRBJ1-1, with 7 bases that match TRBD1. V shed 3 bases, J shed 4 bases, and the junction held 2 bases outside the gene matches. Per germline, CDR1 LGHDT and CDR2 YNNKEL (reference sequence). The CDR3 is 13 residues long. CDR3: CASSHNRGTEAFF. The CDR3 DNA reads as TGTGCCAGCAGCCACAACAGGGGCACTGAAGCTTTCTTT.

The J gene is TRBJ2-5, the V gene TRBV2, with 8 nucleotides matching TRBD1. The CDR3 runs to 13 residues. J gave up 4 bases and V 3 bases, and 1 base lay outside the gene matches. Per germline, CDR1 SNHLY and CDR2 FYNNEI. CDR3 loop: CASSDRGRETQYF. The DNA for the CDR3 is TGTGCCAGCAGTGACAGGGGGCGAGAGACCCAGTACTTC.